The entry that follows covers one TCR beta chain sequence. This entry comes from a study of control samples from healthy donors and cancer patients. CDR3 size: 15 residues. In germline, CDR1 is MNHEY, CDR2 SVGAGI. With 2 bases removed from V and 0 bases from J, the gap between germline ends came to 11 bases. TCRdb's table, derived via immunoSEQ multiplex PCR, lists solely in-frame clones and lacks some. The sample consists of around 59,000 clones, roughly 90% of them appearing once. The receptor comes from a man between 40 and 49 years old with colorectal cancer. Material: PBMCs. This rearrangement joins TRBV6-5 to TRBJ2-7, with D perhaps TRBD1 or TRBD2 (5 bases each). The CDR3 is CASSYTGASSYEQYF. DNA of the CDR3: TGTGCCAGCAGTTACACCGGGGCGAGCTCCTACGAGCAGTACTTC.